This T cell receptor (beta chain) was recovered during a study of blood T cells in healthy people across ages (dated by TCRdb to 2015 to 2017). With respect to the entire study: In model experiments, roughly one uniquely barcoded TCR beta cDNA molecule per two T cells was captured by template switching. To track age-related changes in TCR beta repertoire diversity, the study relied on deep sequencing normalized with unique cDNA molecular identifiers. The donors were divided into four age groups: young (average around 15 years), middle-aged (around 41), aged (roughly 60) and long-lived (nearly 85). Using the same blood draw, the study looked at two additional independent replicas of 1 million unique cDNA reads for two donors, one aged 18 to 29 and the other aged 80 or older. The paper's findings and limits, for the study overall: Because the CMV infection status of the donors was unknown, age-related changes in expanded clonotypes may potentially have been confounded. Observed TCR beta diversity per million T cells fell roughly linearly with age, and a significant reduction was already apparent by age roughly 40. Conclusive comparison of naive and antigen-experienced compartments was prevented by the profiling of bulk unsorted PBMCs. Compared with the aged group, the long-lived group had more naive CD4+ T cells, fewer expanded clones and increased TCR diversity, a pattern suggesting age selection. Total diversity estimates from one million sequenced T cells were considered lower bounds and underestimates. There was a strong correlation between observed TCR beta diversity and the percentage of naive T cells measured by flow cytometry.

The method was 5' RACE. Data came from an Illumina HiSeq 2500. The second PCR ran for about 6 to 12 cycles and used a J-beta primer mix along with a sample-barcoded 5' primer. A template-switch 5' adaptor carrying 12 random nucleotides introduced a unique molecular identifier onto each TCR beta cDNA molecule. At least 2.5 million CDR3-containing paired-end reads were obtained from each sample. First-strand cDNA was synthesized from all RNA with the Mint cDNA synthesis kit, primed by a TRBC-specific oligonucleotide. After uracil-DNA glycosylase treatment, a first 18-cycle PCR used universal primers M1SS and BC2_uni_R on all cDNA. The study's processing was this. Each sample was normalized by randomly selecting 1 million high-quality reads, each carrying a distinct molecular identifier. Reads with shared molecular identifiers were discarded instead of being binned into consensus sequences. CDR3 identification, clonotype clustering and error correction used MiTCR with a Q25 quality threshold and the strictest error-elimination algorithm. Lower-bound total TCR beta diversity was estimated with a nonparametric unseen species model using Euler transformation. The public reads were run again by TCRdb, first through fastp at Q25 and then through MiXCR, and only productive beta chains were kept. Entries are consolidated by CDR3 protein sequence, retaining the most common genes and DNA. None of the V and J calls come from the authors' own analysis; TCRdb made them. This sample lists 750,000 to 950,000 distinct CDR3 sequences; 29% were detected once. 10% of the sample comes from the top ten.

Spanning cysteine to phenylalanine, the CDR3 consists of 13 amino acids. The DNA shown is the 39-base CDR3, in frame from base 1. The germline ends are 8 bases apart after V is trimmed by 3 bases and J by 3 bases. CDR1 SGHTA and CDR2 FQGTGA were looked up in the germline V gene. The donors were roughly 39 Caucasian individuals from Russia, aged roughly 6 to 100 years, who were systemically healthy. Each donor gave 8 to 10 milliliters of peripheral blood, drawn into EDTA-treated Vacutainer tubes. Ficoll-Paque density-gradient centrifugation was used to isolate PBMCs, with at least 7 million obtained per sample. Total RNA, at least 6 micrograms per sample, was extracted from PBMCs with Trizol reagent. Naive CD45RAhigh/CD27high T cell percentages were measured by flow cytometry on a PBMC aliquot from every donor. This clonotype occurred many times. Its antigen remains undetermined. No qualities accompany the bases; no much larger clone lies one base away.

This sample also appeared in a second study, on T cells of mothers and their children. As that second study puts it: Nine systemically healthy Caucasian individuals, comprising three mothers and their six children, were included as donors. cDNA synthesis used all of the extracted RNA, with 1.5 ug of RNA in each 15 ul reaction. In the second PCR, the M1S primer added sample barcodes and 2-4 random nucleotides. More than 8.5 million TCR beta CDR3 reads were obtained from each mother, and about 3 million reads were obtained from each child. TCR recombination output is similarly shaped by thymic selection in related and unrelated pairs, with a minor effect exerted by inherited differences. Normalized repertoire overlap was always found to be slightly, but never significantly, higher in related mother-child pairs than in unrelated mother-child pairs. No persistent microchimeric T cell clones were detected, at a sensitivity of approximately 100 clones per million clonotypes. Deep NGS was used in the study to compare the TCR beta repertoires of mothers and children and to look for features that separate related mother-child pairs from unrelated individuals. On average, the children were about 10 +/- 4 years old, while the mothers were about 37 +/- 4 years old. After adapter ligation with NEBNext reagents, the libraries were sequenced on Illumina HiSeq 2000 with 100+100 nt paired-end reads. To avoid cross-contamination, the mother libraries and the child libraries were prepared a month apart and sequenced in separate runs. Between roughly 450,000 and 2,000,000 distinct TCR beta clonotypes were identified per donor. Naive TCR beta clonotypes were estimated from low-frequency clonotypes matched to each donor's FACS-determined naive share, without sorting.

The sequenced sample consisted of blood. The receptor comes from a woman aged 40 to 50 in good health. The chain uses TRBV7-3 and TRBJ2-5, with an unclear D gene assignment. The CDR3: CASSLSREETQYF. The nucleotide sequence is TGTGCCAGCAGCTTGAGTAGGGAAGAGACCCAGTACTTC.